This TCR beta chain is drawn from a study of T-cell reconstitution after alpha-beta-depleted transplantation in children. To note about this clonotype: Possible read error: a much larger clone is one base away.

Unique molecular identifiers were used to barcode this TCRbeta library. TCRdb fed the PCR reads into MiXCR, producing one record per CDR3 protein. The repertoire holds fewer than 550,000 distinct CDR3 sequences, with over 9.5% as singletons. CDR3 length: 11 residues. Germline CDR1 and CDR2: SGHNT and YYREEE (reference sequence). The sequence derives from a female patient under 10 years old who had a stem cell transplant for aplastic anemia, so the T cells may come from the graft donor. The sample consisted of PBMCs, mostly from graft donor cells, taken 180 days after TCRalphabeta/CD19-depleted stem cell transplant. The J gene is TRBJ1-2, the V gene TRBV5-4; the D is unclear. CDR3 bases: TGTGCCAGCAGCTTGTTGTATGGCTACCCCTTC. Protein sequence: CASSLLYGYPF. Variable domain in full (rest from reference TRBV5-4 and TRBJ1-2): ETGVTQSPTHLIKTRGQQVTLRCSSQSGHNTVSWYQQALGQGPQFIFQYYREEENGRGNFPPRFSGLQFPNYSSELNVNALELDDSALYLCASSLLYGYPFGSGTRLTVV.